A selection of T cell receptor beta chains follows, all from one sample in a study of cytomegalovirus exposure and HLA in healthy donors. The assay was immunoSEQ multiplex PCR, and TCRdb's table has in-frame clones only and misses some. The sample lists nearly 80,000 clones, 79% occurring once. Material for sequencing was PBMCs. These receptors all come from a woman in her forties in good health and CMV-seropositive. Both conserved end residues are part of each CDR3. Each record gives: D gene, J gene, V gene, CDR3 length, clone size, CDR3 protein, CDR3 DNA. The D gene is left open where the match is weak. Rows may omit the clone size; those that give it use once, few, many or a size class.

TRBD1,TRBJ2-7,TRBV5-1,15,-,CASSSAGTGNTWQYF,TGCGCCAGCAGCTCGGCCGGGACAGGGAACACTTGGCAGTACTTC
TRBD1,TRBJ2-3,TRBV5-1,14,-,CASSLGQGPDTQYF,TGCGCCAGCAGCTTGGGACAGGGCCCAGATACGCAGTATTTT
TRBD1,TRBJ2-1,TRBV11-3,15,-,CASSLRTGSYNEQFF,TGTGCCAGCAGCTTACGGACAGGCTCCTACAATGAGCAGTTCTTC
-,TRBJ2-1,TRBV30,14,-,CVQVRGSSYNEQFF,TGTGTCCAAGTCCGGGGGAGCTCCTACAATGAGCAGTTCTTC
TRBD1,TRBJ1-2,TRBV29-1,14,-,CSVEAGTGSYGYTF,TGCAGCGTTGAAGCCGGGACAGGTAGCTATGGCTACACCTTC
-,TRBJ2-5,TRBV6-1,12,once,CASQPSAETQYF,TGTGCCAGCCAGCCTAGCGCCGAGACCCAGTACTTC
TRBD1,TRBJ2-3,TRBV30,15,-,CAWSILTGGADTQYF,TGTGCCTGGAGCATATTAACAGGGGGTGCAGATACGCAGTATTTT
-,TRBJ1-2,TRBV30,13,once,CAWGAPPTHGYTF,TGTGCCTGGGGGGCCCCTCCAACTCATGGCTACACCTTC
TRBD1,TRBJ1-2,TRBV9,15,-,CASSPDRGEYYGYTF,TGTGCCAGCAGTCCAGACAGGGGGGAATACTATGGCTACACCTTC
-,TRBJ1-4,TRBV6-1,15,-,CASSVSGVSAEKLFF,TGTGCCAGCAGTGTATCGGGAGTTTCCGCTGAAAAACTGTTTTTT
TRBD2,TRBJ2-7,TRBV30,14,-,CAWRNSGILYEQYF,TGTGCCTGGAGAAATAGCGGGATTCTTTACGAGCAGTACTTC
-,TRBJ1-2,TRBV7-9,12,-,CASSLGAYGYTF,TGTGCCAGCAGCTTAGGGGCTTATGGCTACACCTTC
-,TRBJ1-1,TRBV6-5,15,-,CASSARQASNTEAFF,TGTGCCAGCAGCGCTCGACAGGCTTCGAACACTGAAGCTTTCTTT
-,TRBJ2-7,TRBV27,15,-,CASSLYQASAGKQYF,TGTGCCAGCAGTTTATATCAGGCCTCGGCCGGGAAGCAGTACTTC
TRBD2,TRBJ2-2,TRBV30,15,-,CAWSILAGRTGELFF,TGTGCCTGGAGTATTCTAGCGGGGAGAACCGGGGAGCTGTTTTTT
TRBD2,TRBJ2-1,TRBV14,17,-,CASSPRTSGRAIGEQFF,TGTGCCAGCAGCCCGCGGACTAGCGGGAGGGCCATCGGGGAGCAGTTCTTC
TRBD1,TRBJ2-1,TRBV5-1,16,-,CASSLNRGTGDNEQFF,TGCGCCAGCAGCTTGAACAGGGGTACCGGGGACAATGAGCAGTTCTTC
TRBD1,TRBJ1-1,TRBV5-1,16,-,CASSVDRGRGNTEAFF,TGCGCCAGCAGCGTGGACAGGGGGCGAGGGAACACTGAAGCTTTCTTT
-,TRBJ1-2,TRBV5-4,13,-,CASSPVGGYGYTF,TGTGCCAGCAGCCCTGTAGGCGGATATGGCTACACCTTC
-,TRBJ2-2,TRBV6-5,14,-,CASQYSLNTGELFF,TGTGCCAGCCAGTATAGCTTGAACACCGGGGAGCTGTTTTTT
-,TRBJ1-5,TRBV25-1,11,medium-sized,CANKSGLRGHF,TGTGCCAACAAATCGGGACTCCGGGGGCATTTT
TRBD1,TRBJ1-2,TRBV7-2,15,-,CASSLAGTANYGYTF,TGTGCCAGCAGCTTAGCGGGGACAGCTAACTATGGCTACACCTTC
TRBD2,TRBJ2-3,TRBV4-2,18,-,CASSQEWRGAIRTDTQYF,TGTGCCAGCAGCCAAGAATGGCGGGGGGCGATTAGGACAGATACGCAGTATTTT
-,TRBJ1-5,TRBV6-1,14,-,CASRPPGGNQPQHF,TGTGCCAGCAGGCCCCCCGGAGGCAATCAGCCCCAGCATTTT
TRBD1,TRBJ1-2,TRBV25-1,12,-,CASSQGALGYTF,TGTGCCAGCAGTCAGGGGGCGTTGGGCTACACCTTC
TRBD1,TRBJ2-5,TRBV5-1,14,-,CASSQRTGRETQYF,TGCGCCAGCAGCCAACGGACAGGTAGAGAGACCCAGTACTTC
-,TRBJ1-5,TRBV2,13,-,CASSVEEGQPQHF,TGTGCCAGCAGTGTCGAGGAGGGTCAGCCCCAGCATTTT
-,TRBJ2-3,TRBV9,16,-,CASSPRKVNKRDTQYF,TGTGCCAGCAGCCCGCGAAAAGTCAACAAGCGCGATACGCAGTATTTT
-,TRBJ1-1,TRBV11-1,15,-,CASSLVQGRGTEAFF,TGTGCCAGCAGCTTAGTACAGGGTCGAGGGACTGAAGCTTTCTTT
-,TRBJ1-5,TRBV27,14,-,CASRFRAGEGPQHF,TGTGCCAGCAGGTTCCGTGCAGGGGAGGGGCCCCAGCATTTT
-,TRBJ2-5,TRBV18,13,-,CASSREFTGTQYF,TGTGCCAGCTCACGTGAATTCACGGGGACCCAGTACTTC